This T cell receptor (beta chain) appears in the sequencing data of a study of blood T cells in healthy people across ages. Study-wide results and caveats: In older individuals, TCR beta diversity per million T cells was lower, falling roughly linearly with age.

Primers used in a second PCR of roughly 6 to 11 cycles were a sample-barcoded 5' primer and a J-beta primer mix. MiXCR was run by TCRdb on the 5' RACE reads, yielding one entry per CDR3 protein. The table lists over 600,000 distinct CDR3 sequences, around half of them singletons. V lost 5 bases and J 10 bases, leaving 12 bases between the germline ends. Germline CDR1 is SEHNR and CDR2 is FQNEAQ (reference sequence). This CDR3 is built from 12 residues. A note on this clonotype: The target antigen is unknown. A read error may be the cause here, since a much bigger clone is one base away.

Sample: blood. This sequence originates from a man older than 75 in good health. The J gene is TRBJ2-1, the V gene TRBV7-9, with D perhaps matching TRBD2 (6 bases). CDR3 amino acids: CASSDGGREQFF. CDR3 coding DNA: TGTGCCAGCAGCGACGGGGGACGCGAGCAGTTCTTC.